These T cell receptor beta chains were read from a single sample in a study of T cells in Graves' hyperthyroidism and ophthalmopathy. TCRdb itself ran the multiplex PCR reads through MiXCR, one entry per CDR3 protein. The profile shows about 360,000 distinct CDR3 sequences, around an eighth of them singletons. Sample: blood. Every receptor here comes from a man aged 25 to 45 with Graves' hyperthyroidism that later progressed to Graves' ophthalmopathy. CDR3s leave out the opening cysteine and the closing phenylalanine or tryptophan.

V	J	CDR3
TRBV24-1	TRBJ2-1	ATSLGGGSYNEQF
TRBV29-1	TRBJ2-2	SVERGPNTGELF
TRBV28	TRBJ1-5	ASSAGGESQPQH
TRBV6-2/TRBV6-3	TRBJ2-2	ASSLQGTNTGELF
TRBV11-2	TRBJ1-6	ASSPSTNSPLH
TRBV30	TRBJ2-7	AWSVHEQY
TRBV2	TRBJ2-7	ASSEGPLYEQY
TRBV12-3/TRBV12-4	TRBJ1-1	ASSLGPQGNTEAF
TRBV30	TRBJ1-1	AWSVRRRGIEAF
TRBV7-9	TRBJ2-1	ASSPRGRGGLNEQF
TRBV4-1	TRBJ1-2	ASSQDMGEDGYT
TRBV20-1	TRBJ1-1	SARDRGKKMNTEAF
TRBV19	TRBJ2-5	ASAPRDTQETQY
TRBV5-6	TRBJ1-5	ASSSGTHQPQH
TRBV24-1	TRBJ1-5	ATSDSRDSSNQPQH
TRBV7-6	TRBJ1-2	ASSLGTGSNYGYT
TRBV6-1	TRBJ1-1	ASSAGGTAF
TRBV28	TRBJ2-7	ASRGSGTNYEQY
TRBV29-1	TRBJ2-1	SVEDKALEQF
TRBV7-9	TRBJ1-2	ASSPTMMGAGYGYT
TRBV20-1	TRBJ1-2	SAYDSNYGYT
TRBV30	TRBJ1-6	AWSLDSYNSPLH
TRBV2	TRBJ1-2	ASSGGSYGYT
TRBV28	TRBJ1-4	ASSFRGLKNEKLF
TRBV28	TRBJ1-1	ASVSAGAGSTEAF
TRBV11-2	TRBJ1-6	ASSLGRASSPLH
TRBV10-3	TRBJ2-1	AISESGTFHEQF
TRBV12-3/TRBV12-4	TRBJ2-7	ASREQGNYEQY
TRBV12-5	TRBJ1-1	ASGLDRGLSTEAF
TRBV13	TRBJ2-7	ASSLGLRTTYEQY
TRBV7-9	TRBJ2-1	ASSSKLGGGHNEQF
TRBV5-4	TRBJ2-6	ASSLEPLSGANVLT
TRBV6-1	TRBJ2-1	ASGLSGETYNEQF
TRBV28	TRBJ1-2	ASSKSLSWDYT
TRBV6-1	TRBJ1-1	AGRAGGNTEAF
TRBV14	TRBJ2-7	ASSQGSGTGSYEQY
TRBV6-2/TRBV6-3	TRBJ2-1	ASTRRDSPTGNEQF
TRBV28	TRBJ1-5	ASSPRPGGDSNQPQH
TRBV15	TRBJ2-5	ATSRPSGLGETQY
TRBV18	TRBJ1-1	ASSPPWVPEAF
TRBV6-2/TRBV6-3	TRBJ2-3	ASSYPRSTDTQY
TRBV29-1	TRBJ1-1	SVEGRGGGNTEAF
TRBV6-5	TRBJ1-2	ASSYSSGGSYGYT
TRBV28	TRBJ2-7	ASRGNEQY
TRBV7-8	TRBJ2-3	ASSLGATGSSDTQY
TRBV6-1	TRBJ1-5	ASLDRVGNQPQH
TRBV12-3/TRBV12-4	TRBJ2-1	ASSFFSGGNNEQF
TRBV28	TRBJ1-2	ASSLAGEKEGYT
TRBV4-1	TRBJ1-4	ASSPTLVGNEKLF
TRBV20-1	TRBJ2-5	SARDWGTEKETQY
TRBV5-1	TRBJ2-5	ASSRTPQETQY
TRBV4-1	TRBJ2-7	ASSQDGQAYEQY
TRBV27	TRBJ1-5	ASSLWPNQPQH
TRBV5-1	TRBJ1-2	ASSGTGYYGYT
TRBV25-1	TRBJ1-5	ASSESEFSNQPQH
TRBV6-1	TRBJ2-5	ASSYRAQETQY
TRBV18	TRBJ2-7	ASSPSTGEQY
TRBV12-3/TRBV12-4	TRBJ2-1	ASSFTSGGNEQF